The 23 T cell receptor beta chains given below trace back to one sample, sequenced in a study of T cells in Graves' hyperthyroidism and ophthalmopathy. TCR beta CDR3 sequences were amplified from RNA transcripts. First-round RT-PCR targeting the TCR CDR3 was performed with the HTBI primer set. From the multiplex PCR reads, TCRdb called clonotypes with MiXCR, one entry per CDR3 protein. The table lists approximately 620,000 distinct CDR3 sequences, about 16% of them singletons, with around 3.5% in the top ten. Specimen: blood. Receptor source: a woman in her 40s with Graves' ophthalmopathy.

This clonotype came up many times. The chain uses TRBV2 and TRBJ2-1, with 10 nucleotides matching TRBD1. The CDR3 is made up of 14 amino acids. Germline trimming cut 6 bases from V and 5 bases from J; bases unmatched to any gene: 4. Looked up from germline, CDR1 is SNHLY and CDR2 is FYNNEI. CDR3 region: CASSWDRGNNEQFF. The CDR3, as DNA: TGTGCCAGCAGCTGGGACAGGGGAAACAATGAGCAGTTCTTC.

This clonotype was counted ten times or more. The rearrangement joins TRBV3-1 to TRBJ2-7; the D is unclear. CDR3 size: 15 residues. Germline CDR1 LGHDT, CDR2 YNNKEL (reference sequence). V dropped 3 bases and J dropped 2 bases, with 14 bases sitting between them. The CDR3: CASSHYAGDPYEQYF. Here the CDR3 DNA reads TGTGCCAGCAGCCATTACGCAGGAGATCCCTACGAGCAGTACTTC.

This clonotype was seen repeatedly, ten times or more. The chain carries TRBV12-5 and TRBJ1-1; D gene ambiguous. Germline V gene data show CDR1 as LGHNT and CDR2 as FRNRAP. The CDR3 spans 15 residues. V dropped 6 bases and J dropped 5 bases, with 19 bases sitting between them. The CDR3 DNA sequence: TGTGCTAGTGGCCACGGGGAGGGCCGAGGAACTGAAGCTTTCTTT. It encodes CASGHGEGRGTEAFF.

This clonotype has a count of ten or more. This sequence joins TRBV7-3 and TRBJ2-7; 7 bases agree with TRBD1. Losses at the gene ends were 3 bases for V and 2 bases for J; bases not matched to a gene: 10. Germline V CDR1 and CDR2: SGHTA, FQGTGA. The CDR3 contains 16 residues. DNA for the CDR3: TGTGCCAGCAGCTTCTTTGTTGGGACAGACCCCTACGAGCAGTACTTC. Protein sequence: CASSFFVGTDPYEQYF.

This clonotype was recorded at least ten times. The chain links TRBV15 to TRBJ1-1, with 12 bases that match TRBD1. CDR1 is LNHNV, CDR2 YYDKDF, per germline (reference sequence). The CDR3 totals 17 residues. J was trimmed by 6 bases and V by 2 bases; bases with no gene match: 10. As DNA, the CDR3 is TGTGCCACCAGCAGATACGGGACAGGGGGCCGGAGAGCTGAAGCTTTCTTT. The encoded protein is CATSRYGTGGRRAEAFF.

The CDR3 bases are TGCGCCAGCAGCTTGAGCCCAGGCGACAGGATGGATGAAAAACTGTTTTTT. It encodes CASSLSPGDRMDEKLFF. The chain employs TRBV5-1 and TRBJ1-4; weak D call: TRBD1 (6 bases). This CDR3 comprises 17 residues. V lost 1 base, J lost 6 bases, and 19 bases lay in between. Germline CDR1 reads SGHRS; CDR2 reads YFSETQ.

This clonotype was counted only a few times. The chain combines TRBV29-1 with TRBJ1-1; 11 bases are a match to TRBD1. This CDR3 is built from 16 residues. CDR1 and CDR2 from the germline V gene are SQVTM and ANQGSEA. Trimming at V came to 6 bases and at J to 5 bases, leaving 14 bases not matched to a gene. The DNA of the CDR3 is TGCAGCGTGCCGGGACAGGGGGGTACACGGGAGACTGAAGCTTTCTTT. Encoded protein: CSVPGQGGTRETEAFF.

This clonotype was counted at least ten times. Here the CDR3 reads CASSQGLASDEQFF. CDR3 sequence (DNA): TGTGCCAGCAGTCAAGGACTAGCGTCCGATGAGCAGTTCTTC. V and J are TRBV2 and TRBJ2-1; 9 bases are a match to TRBD2. Unmatched junction bases numbered 7, after V lost 5 bases and J lost 8 bases. The CDR3 consists of 14 residues. Looked up from germline, CDR1 is SNHLY and CDR2 is FYNNEI.

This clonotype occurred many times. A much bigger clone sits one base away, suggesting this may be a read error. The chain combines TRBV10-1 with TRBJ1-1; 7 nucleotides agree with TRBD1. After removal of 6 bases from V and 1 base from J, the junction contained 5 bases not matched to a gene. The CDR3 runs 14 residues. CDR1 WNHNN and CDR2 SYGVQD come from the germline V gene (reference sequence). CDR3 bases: TGCGCCAGCAGCTCAGGGGGTCCGAACACTGAAGCTTTCTTT. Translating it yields CASSSGGPNTEAFF.

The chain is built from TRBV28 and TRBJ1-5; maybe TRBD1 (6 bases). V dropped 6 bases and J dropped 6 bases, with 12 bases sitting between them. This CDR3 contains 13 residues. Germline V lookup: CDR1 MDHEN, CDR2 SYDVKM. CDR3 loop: CASRDRRGQPQHF. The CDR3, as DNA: TGTGCCAGCAGAGACAGGCGAGGTCAGCCCCAGCATTTT.

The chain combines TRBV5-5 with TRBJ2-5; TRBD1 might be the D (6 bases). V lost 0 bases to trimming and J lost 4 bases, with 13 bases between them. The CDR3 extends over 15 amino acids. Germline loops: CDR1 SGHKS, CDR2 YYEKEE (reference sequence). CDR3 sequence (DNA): TGTGCCAGCAGCTTGGTTTTTGGGGGCGGAGAGACCCAGTACTTC. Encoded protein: CASSLVFGGGETQYF.

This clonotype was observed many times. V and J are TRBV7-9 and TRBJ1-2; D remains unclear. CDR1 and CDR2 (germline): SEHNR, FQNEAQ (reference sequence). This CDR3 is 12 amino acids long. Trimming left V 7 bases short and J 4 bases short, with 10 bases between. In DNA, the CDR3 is TGTGCCAGCACCACAGACCTCTATGGCTACACCTTC. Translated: CASTTDLYGYTF.

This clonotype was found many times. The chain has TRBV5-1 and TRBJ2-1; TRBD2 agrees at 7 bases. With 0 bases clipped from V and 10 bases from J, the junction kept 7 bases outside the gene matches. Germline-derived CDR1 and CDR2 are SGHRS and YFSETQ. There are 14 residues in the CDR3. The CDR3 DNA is TGCGCCAGCAGCTTGGGGACTAGTCGGGAAGAGCAGTTCTTC. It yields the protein CASSLGTSREEQFF. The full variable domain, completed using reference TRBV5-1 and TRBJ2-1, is KAGVTQTPRYLIKTRGQQVTLSCSPISGHRSVSWYQQTPGQGLQFLFEYFSETQRNKGNFPGRFSGRQFSNSRSEMNVSTLELGDSALYLCASSLGTSREEQFFGPGTRLTVL.

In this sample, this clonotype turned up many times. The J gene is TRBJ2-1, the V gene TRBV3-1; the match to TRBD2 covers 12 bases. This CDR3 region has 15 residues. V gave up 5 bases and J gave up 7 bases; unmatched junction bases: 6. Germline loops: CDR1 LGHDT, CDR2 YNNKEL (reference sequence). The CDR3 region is CASSGASGRVNEQFF. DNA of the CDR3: TGTGCCAGCAGCGGGGCTAGCGGGAGGGTGAATGAGCAGTTCTTC.

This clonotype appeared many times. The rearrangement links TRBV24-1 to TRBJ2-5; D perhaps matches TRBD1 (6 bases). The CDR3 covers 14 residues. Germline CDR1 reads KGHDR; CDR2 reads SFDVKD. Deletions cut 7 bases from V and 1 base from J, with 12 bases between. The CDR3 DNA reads TGTGCCACCAGCTCCAGGACAGTCCAAGAGACCCAGTACTTC. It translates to CATSSRTVQETQYF.

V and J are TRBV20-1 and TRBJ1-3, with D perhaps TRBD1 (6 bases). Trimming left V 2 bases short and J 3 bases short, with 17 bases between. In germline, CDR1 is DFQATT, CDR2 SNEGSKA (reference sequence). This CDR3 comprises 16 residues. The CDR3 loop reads CSARSPRGAFGNTIYF. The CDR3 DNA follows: TGCAGTGCTAGATCTCCCCGGGGGGCGTTTGGAAACACCATATATTTT.

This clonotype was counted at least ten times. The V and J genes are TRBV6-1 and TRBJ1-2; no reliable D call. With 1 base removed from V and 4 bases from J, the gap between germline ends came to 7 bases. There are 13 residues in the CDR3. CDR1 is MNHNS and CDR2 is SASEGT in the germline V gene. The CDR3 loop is CASSEVGFYGYTF. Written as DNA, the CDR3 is TGTGCCAGCAGTGAAGTTGGGTTCTATGGCTACACCTTC.

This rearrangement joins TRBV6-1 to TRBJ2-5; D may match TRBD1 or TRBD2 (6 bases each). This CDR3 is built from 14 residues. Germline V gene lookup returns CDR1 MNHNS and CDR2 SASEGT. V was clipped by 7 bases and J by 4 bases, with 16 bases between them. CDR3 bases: TGTGCCAGCATCCAAGGCAGGGGAGGAGAGACCCAGTACTTC. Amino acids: CASIQGRGGETQYF.

The CDR3 DNA is TGCAGTGCTAGAAGGCAGGGGACTAATTCACCCCTCCACTTT. This codes for CSARRQGTNSPLHF. The V gene is TRBV20-1, the J gene TRBJ1-6; TRBD1 might be the D (6 bases). This CDR3 contains 14 residues. Germline CDR1 DFQATT, CDR2 SNEGSKA (reference sequence). V lost 2 bases and J 6 bases, leaving 11 bases between the germline ends.

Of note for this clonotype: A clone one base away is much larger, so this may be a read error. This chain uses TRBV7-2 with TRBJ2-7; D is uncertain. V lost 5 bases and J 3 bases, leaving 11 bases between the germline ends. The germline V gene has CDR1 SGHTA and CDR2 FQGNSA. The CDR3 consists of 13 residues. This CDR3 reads CASSPVQLYEQYF. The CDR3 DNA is TGTGCCAGCAGCCCGGTACAGCTCTACGAGCAGTACTTC.

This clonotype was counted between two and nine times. CDR3 amino acids: CASTDRGDYNEQFF. CDR3 bases: TGTGCCAGCACAGACAGGGGGGACTACAATGAGCAGTTCTTC. The rearrangement uses TRBV6-1 and TRBJ2-1, with TRBD1 matching over 9 bases. The CDR3 contains 14 residues. From germline, CDR1 is MNHNS and CDR2 SASEGT. After removal of 7 bases from V and 3 bases from J, the junction contained 4 bases not matched to a gene.

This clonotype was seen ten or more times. The CDR3 reads CASTQRPHFASGNSGANVLTF. DNA of the CDR3: TGTGCCAGCACCCAACGGCCCCACTTCGCTAGCGGGAACTCTGGGGCCAACGTCCTGACTTTC. The chain employs TRBV12-3 or TRBV12-4 and TRBJ2-6; 9 bases map to TRBD2. V lost 7 bases and J lost 0; bases outside the gene matches: 19. There are 21 residues in the CDR3.

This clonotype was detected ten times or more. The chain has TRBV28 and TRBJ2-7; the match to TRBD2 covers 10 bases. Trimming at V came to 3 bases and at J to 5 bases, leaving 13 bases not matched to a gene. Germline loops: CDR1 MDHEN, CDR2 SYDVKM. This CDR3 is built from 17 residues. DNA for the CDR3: TGTGCCAGCAGTTTGCTGAGCGGGAGGGCCCGCACCGACGAGCAGTACTTC. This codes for CASSLLSGRARTDEQYF. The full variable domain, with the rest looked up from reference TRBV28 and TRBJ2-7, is DVKVTQSSRYLVKRTGEKVFLECVQDMDHENMFWYRQDPGLGLRLIYFSYDVKMKEKGDIPEGYSVSREKKERFSLILESASTNQTSMYLCASSLLSGRARTDEQYFGPGTRLTVT.